The 2 T cell receptor beta chains below all came from one sample that was sequenced in a study of blood T cells in healthy people across ages. Through a sample-barcoded 5' primer and a J-beta primer mix, a second PCR was run for about 6 to 11 cycles. TCRdb re-called the 5' RACE reads with MiXCR, one entry per CDR3 protein. The top ten clones hold 3% to 4% of a sample with 600,000 to 1,000,000 distinct CDR3 sequences, roughly 25% of them seen once. The same sample was also studied in work on T cells of mothers and their children.

Sequenced input: blood. The receptors were gathered from a boy aged 5-17 years in good health.

The chain carries TRBV5-1 and TRBJ1-4, with no clear D. Germline lookup yields CDR1 SGHRS and CDR2 YFSETQ. Trimming took off 4 bases at V and 0 bases at J, with 10 bases between the two ends. This CDR3 region has 15 residues. The CDR3 region has the DNA TGCGCCAGCAGCCATAAGACCGCAACTAATGAAAAACTGTTTTTT. The encoded protein is CASSHKTATNEKLFF.

The chain employs TRBV20-1 and TRBJ1-5, with D possibly being TRBD1 (5 bases). The germline V gene encodes CDR1 DFQATT and CDR2 SNEGSKA (reference sequence). The CDR3 is 13 residues long. V lost 5 bases to trimming and J lost 1 base, with 9 bases between them. CDR3 amino acids: CSAGAPSNQPQHF. CDR3 DNA sequence: TGCAGTGCTGGGGCCCCGAGCAATCAGCCCCAGCATTTT.